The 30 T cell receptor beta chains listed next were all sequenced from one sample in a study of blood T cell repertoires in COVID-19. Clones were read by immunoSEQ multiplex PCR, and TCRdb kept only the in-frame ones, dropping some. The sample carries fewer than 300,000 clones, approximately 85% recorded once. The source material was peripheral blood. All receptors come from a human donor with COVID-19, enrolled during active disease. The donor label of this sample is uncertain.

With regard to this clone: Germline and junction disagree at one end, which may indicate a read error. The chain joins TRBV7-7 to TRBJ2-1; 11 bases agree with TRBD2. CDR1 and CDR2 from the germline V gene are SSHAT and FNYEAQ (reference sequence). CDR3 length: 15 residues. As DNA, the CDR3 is TGTGCTAGCAGCGAAACTAGCGGGAGAATTGGTGAGCAGTTCTTC. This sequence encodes CASSETSGRIGEQFF.

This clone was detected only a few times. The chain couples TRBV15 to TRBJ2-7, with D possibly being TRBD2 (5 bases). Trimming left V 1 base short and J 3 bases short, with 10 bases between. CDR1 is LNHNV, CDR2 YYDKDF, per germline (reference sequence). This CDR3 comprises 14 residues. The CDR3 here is CATSRAFRDYEQYF. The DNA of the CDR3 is TGTGCCACCAGCAGAGCGTTCCGGGACTACGAGCAGTACTTC. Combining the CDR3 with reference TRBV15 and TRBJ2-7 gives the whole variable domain DAMVIQNPRYQVTQFGKPVTLSCSQTLNHNVMYWYQQKSSQAPKLLFHYYDKDFNNEADTPDNFQSRRPNTSFCFLDIRSPGLGDTAMYLCATSRAFRDYEQYFGPGTRLTVT.

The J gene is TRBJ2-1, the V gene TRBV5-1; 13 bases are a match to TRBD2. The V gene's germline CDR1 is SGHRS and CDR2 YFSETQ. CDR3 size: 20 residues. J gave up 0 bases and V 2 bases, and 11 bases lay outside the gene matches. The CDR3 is CASSFTSGRVGYSSYNEQFF. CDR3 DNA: TGCGCCAGCAGCTTCACTAGCGGGAGGGTTGGGTATAGCTCCTACAATGAGCAGTTCTTC.

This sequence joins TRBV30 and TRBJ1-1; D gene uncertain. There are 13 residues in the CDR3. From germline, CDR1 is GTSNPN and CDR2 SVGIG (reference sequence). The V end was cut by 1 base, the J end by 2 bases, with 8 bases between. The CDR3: CAWSAGFNTEAFF. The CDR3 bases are TGTGCCTGGAGTGCGGGGTTTAACACTGAAGCTTTCTTT.

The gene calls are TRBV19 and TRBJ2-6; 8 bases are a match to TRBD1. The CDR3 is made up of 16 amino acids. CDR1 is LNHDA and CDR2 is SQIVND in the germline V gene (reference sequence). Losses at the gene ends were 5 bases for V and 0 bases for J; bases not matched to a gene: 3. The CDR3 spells CASSGTGTSGANVLTF. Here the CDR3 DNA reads TGTGCCAGTAGTGGGACAGGAACCTCTGGGGCCAACGTCCTGACTTTC.

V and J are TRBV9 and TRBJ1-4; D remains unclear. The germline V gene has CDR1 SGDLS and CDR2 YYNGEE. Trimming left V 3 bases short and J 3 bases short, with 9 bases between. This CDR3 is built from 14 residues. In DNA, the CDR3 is TGTGCCAGCAGCGCGGCTGGGCCTAATGAAAAACTGTTTTTT. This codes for CASSAAGPNEKLFF. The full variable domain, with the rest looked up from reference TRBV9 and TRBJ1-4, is DSGVTQTPKHLITATGQRVTLRCSPRSGDLSVYWYQQSLDQGLQFLIQYYNGEERAKGNILERFSAQQFPDLHSELNLSSLELGDSALYFCASSAAGPNEKLFFGSGTQLSVL.

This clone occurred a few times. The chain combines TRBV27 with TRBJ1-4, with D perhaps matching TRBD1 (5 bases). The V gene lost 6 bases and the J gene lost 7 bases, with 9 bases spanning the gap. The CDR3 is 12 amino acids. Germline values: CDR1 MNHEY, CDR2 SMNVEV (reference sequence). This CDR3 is CASRGPGEKLFF. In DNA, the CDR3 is TGTGCCAGCAGGGGGCCGGGTGAAAAACTGTTTTTT.

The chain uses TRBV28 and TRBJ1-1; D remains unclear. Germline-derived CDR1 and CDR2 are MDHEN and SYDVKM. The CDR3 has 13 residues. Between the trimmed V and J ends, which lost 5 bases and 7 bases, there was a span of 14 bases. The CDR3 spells CASSREVESEAFF. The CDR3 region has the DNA TGTGCCAGCAGTCGCGAGGTGGAGAGTGAAGCTTTCTTT.

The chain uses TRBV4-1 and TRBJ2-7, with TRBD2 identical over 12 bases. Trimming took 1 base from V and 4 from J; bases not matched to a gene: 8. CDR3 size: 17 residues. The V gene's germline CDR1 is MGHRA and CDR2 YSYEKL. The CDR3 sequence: CASSQVASGRAGYEQYF. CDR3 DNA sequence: TGCGCCAGCAGCCAAGTGGCTAGCGGGAGGGCCGGGTACGAGCAGTACTTC.

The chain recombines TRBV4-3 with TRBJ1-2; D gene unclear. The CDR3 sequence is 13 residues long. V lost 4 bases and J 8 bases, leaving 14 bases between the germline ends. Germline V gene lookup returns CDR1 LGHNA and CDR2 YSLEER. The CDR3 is CASSPQPARGYTF. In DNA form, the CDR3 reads TGCGCCAGCAGCCCCCAACCCGCGCGAGGCTACACCTTC.

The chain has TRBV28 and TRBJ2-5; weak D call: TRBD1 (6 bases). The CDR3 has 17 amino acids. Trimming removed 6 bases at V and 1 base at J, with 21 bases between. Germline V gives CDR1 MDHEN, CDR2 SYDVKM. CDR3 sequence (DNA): TGTGCCAGCAGCGAAATGGAATTGACAGGCCTCCAAGAGACCCAGTACTTC. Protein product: CASSEMELTGLQETQYF.

The CDR3 region is CASSQELTSGRAVATDTQYF. In DNA form, the CDR3 reads TGCGCCAGCAGTCAAGAGCTAACTAGCGGGAGGGCCGTCGCCACAGATACGCAGTATTTT. The rearrangement uses TRBV23-1 and TRBJ2-3, with 13 bases identical to TRBD2. TRBV23-1 is filed as an ORF, its function uncertain. The CDR3 covers 20 residues. V lost 2 bases to trimming and J lost 2 bases; unmatched junction nucleotides: 13.

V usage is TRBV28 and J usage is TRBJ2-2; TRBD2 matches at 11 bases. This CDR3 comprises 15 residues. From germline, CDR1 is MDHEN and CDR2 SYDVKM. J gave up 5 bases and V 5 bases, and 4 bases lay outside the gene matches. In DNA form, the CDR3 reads TGTGCCAGCAGTCTAGCGGGAGGTCCGACCGGGGAGCTGTTTTTT. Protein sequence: CASSLAGGPTGELFF.

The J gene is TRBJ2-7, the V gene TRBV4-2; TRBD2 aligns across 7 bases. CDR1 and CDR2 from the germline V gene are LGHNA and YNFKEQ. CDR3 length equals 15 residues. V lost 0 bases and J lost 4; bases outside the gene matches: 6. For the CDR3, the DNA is TGTGCCAGCAGCCAAGAGGTAGCGGGTTGGTACGAGCAGTACTTC. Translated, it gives CASSQEVAGWYEQYF.

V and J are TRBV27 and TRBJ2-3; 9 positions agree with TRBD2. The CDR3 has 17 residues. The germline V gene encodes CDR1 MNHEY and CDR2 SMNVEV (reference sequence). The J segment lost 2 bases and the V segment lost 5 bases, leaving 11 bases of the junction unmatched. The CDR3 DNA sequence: TGTGCCAGCAGTGCGACCCCCCGACTAGCGGCCACAGATACGCAGTATTTT. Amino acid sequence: CASSATPRLAATDTQYF.

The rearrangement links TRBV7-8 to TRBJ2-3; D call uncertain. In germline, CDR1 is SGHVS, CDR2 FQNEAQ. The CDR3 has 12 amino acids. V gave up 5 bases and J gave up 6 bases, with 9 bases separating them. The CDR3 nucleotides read TGTGCCAGCAGCCCAGGCTTCGATACGCAGTATTTT. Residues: CASSPGFDTQYF.

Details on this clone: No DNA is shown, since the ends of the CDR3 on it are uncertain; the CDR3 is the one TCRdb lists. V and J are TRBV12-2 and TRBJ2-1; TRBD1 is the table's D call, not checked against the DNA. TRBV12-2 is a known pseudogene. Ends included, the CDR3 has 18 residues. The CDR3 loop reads CASRFGQGAVSSYNEQFF.

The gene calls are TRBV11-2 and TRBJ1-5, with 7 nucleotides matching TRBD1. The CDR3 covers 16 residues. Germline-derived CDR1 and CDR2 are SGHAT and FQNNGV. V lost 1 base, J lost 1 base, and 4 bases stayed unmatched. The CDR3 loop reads CASSLATGISNQPQHF. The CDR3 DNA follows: TGTGCCAGCAGCTTAGCGACAGGGATCAGCAATCAGCCCCAGCATTTT.

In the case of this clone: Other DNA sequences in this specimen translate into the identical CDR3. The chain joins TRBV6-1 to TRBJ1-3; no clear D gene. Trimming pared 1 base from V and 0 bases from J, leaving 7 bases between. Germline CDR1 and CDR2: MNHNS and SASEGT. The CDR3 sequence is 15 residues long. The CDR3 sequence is CASSEGRGSGNTIYF. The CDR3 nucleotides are TGTGCCAGCAGTGAAGGTCGGGGCTCTGGAAACACCATATATTTT.

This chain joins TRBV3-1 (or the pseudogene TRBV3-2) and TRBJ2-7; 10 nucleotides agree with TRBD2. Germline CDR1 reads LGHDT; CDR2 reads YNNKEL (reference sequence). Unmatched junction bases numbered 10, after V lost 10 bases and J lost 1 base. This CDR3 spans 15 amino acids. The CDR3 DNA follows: TGTGCCACCAGAGCTAGCGGGGGTAGGTCCTACGAGCAGTACTTC. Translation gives CATRASGGRSYEQYF.

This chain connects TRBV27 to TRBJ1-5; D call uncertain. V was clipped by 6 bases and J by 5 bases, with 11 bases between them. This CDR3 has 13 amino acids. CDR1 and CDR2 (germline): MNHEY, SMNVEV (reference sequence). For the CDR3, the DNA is TGTGCCAGCAGCCTTCAGCGGTATCAGCCCCAGCATTTT. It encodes CASSLQRYQPQHF.

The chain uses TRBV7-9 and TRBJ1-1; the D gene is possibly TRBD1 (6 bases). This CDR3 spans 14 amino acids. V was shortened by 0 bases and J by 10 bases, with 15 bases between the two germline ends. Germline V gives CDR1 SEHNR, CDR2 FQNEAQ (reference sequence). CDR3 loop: CASSLARQASIAFF. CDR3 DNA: TGTGCCAGCAGCTTAGCCCGACAGGCTAGTATAGCTTTCTTT.

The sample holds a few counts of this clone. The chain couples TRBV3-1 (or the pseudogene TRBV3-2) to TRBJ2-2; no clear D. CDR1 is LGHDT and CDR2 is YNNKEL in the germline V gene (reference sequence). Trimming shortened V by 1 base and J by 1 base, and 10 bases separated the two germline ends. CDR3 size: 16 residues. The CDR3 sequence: CASSQGNGLNTGELFF. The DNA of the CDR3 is TGTGCCAGCAGCCAAGGGAACGGGTTGAACACCGGGGAGCTGTTTTTT.

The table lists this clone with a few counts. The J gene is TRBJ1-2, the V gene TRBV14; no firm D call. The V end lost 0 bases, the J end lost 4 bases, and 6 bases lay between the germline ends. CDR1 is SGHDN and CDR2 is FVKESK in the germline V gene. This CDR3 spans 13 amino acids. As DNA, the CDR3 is TGTGCCAGCAGCCAAGACATGTCCTATGGCTACACCTTC. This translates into CASSQDMSYGYTF.

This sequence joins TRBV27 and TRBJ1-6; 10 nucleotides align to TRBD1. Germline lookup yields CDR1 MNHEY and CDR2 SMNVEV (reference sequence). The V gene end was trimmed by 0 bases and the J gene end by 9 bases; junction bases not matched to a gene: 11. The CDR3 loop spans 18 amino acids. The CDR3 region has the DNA TGTGCCAGCAGTTTATCGGCCTGGTCAGACAGGGGGCGTTCACCCCTCCACTTT. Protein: CASSLSAWSDRGRSPLHF.

Here the CDR3 DNA reads TGCAGTGCTAGTAGAGCAGGGATGAGGGAGCAGTACTTC. Translated: CSASRAGMREQYF. The chain links TRBV20-1 to TRBJ2-7, with a weak D call TRBD1 (5 bases). In germline, CDR1 is DFQATT, CDR2 SNEGSKA (reference sequence). The CDR3 is 13 residues long. V gave up 3 bases and J gave up 7 bases, with 16 bases separating them.

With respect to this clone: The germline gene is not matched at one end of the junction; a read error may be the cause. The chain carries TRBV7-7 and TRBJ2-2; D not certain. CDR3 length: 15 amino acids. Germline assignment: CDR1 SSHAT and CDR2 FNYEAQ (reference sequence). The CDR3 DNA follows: TGTGCTAGCAGCTTAGGTTCTGCGAACACCGGGGAGCTGTTTTTT. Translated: CASSLGSANTGELFF.

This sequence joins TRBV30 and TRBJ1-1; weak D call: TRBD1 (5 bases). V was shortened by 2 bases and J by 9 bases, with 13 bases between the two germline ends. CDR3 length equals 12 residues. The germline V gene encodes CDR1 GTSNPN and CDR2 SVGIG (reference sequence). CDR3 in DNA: TGTGCCTGGAGTCCCAGACAGATAAAAGCTTTCTTT. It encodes CAWSPRQIKAFF. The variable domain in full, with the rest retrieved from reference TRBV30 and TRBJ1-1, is SQTIHQWPATLVQPVGSPLSLECTVEGTSNPNLYWYRQAAGRGLQLLFYSVGIGQISSEVPQNLSASRPQDRQFILSSKKLLLSDSGFYLCAWSPRQIKAFFGQGTRLTVV.

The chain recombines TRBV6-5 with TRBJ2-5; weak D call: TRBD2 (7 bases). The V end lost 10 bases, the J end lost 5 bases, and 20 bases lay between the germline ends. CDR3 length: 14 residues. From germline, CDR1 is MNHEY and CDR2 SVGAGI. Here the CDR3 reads CAITQGRASETQYF. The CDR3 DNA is TGTGCCATCACTCAGGGGAGGGCCTCGGAGACCCAGTACTTC.

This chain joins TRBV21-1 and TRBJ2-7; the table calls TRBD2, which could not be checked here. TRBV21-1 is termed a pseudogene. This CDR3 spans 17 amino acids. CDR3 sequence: CASSKEKSARRTYEQYF. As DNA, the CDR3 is TGTGCCAGCAGCAAGGAGAAGTCGGCTAGGAGGACCTACGAGCAGTACTTC.